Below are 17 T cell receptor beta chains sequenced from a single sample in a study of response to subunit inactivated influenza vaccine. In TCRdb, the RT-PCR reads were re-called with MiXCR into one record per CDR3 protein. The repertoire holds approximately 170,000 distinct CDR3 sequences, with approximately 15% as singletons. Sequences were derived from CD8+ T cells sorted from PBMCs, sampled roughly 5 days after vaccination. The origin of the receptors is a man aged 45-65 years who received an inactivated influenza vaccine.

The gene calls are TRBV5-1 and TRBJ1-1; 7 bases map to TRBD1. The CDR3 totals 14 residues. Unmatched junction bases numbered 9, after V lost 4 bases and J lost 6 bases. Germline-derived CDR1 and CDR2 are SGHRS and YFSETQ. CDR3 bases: TGCGCCAGCAGCCAGACAGGGCGGGCTGCTGAAGCTTTCTTT. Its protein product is CASSQTGRAAEAFF.

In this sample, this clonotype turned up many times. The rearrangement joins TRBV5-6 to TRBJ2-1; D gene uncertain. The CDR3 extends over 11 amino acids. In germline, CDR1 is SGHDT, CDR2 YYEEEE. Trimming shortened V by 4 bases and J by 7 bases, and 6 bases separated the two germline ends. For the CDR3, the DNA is TGTGCCAGCAGCCTTACGAATGAGCAGTTCTTC. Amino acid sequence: CASSLTNEQFF.

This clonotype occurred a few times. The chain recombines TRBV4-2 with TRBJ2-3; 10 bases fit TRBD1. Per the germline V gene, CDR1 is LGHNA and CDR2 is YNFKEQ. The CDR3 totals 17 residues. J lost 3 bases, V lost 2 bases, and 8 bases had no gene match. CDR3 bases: TGTGCCAGCAGCCAACGGGACAGGGGAATCGAGACAGATACGCAGTATTTT. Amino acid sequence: CASSQRDRGIETDTQYF.

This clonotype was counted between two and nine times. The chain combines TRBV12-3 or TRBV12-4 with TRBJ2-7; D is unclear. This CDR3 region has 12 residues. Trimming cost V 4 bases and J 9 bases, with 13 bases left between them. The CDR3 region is CASSYGALGQYF. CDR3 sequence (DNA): TGTGCCAGCAGTTACGGTGCGTTGGGGCAGTACTTC.

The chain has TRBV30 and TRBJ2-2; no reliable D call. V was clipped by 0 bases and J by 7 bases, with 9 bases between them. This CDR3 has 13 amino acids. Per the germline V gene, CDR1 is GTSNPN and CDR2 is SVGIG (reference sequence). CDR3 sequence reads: CAWSVLTDGELFF. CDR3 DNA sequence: TGTGCCTGGAGTGTACTCACGGACGGGGAGCTGTTTTTT.

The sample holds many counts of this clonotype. The CDR3 sequence: CASSLQTKEAFF. The CDR3 DNA reads TGTGCCAGCAGTTTACAGACCAAAGAAGCTTTCTTT. The rearrangement uses TRBV28 and TRBJ1-1, with no clear D. CDR1 and CDR2 (germline): MDHEN, SYDVKM. The CDR3 is 12 residues long. V gave up 2 bases and J gave up 8 bases, with 9 bases separating them.

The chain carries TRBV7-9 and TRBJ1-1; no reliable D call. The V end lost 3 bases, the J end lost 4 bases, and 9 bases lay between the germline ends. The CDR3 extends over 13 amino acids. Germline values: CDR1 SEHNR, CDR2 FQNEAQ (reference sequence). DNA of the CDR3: TGTGCCAGCAGCTTCCGTGGTATCACTGAAGCTTTCTTT. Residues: CASSFRGITEAFF.

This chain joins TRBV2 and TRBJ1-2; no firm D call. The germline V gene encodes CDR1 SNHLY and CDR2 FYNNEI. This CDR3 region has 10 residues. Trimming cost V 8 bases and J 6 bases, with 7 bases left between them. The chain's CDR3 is CASGLNGYTF. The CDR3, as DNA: TGTGCCAGCGGACTGAATGGCTACACCTTC.

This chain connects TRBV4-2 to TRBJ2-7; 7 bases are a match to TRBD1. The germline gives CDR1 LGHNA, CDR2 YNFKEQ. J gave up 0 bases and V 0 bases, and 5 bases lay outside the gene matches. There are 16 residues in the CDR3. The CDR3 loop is CASSQDWTGLSYEQYF. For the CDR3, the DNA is TGTGCCAGCAGCCAAGATTGGACAGGACTCTCCTACGAGCAGTACTTC.

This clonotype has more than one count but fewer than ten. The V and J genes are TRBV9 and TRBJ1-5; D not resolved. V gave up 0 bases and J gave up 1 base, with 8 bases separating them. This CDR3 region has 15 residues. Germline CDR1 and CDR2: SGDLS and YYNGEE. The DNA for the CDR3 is TGTGCCAGCAGCGTAGAGGGAGGGAGCAATCAGCCCCAGCATTTT. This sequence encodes CASSVEGGSNQPQHF.

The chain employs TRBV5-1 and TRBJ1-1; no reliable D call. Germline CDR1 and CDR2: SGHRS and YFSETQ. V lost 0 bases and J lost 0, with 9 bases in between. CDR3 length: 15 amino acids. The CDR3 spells CASSLGRLLNTEAFF. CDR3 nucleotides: TGCGCCAGCAGCTTGGGGCGGCTGCTGAACACTGAAGCTTTCTTT.

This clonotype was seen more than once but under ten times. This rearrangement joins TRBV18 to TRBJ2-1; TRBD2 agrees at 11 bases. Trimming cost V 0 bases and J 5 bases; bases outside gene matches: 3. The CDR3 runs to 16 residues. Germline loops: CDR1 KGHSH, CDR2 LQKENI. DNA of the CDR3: TGTGCCAGCTCACCACCGGGGACTAGCGGTAACAATGAGCAGTTCTTC. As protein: CASSPPGTSGNNEQFF.

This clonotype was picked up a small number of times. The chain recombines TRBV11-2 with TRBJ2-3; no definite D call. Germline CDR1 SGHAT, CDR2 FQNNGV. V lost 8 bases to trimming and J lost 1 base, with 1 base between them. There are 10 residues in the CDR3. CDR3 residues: CASGTDTQYF. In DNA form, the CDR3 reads TGTGCCAGCGGCACAGATACGCAGTATTTT.

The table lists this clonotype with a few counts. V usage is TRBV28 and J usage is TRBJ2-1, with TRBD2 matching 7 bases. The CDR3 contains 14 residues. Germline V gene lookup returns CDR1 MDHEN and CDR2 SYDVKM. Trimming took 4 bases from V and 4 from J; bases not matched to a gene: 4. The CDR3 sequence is CASSYLAVYNEQFF. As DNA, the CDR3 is TGTGCCAGCAGTTACCTAGCGGTATACAATGAGCAGTTCTTC. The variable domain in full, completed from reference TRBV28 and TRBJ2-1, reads DVKVTQSSRYLVKRTGEKVFLECVQDMDHENMFWYRQDPGLGLRLIYFSYDVKMKEKGDIPEGYSVSREKKERFSLILESASTNQTSMYLCASSYLAVYNEQFFGPGTRLTVL.

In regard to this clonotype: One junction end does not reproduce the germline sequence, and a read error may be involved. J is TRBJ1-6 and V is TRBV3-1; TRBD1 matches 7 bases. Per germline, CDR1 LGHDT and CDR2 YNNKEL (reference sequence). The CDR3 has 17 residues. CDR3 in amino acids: CASSLDRVSSYNPPLHF. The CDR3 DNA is TGTGCCAGCAGCCTAGACAGGGTGAGCTCCTATAATCCACCCCTCCACTTT.

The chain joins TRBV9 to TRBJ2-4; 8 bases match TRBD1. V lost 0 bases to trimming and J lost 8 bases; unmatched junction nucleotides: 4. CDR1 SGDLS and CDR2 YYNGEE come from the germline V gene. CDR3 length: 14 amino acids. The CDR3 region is CASSVADRGDIQYF. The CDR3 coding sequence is TGTGCCAGCAGCGTAGCCGACAGGGGTGACATTCAGTACTTC.

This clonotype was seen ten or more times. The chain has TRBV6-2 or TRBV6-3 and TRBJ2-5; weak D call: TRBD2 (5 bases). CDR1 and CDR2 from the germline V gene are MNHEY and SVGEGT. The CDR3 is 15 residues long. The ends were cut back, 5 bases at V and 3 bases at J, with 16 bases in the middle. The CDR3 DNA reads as TGTGCCAGCAGTCCGCCGGGGAACGGCGAAGAGACCCAGTACTTC. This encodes CASSPPGNGEETQYF.